The 32 T cell receptor beta chains presented below share a single source sample, sequenced in a study of blood T cell repertoires in COVID-19. The method was immunoSEQ multiplex PCR; TCRdb's version includes in-frame clones alone and lacks a portion of them. The sample records some 110,000 clones, around 82% being singletons. The specimen sequenced was peripheral blood. These receptor sequences come from a man aged 55 to 70 with acute or convalescent COVID-19.

This clone was observed a few times. CDR3 bases: TGTGCCAGCAGACTCACCCCGGAGGGCACTGAAGCTTTCTTT. Protein product: CASRLTPEGTEAFF. This chain uses TRBV6-5 with TRBJ1-1, with D unresolved. Trimming pared 6 bases from V and 4 bases from J, leaving 15 bases between. Germline V lookup: CDR1 MNHEY, CDR2 SVGAGI. The CDR3 is 14 residues long.

The genes are TRBV5-5 and TRBJ1-3; D ambiguous. Trimming took off 0 bases at V and 0 bases at J, with 13 bases between the two ends. CDR1 and CDR2 from the germline V gene are SGHKS and YYEKEE (reference sequence). CDR3 length equals 17 residues. As DNA, the CDR3 is TGTGCCAGCAGCTTGGAGAGGCGGCAACACTCTGGAAACACCATATATTTT. This gives the protein CASSLERRQHSGNTIYF.

The chain joins TRBV4-1 to TRBJ1-1, with 8 bases lining up with TRBD1. Per germline, CDR1 MGHRA and CDR2 YSYEKL. This CDR3 is built from 14 residues. The J segment lost 10 bases and the V segment lost 4 bases, leaving 11 bases of the junction unmatched. CDR3 DNA: TGCGCCAGCAGCCCCGGGACAGGAAATCTTGGAGCTTTCTTT. Protein product: CASSPGTGNLGAFF.

A few counts support this clone. This rearrangement joins TRBV28 to TRBJ2-1, with D possibly being TRBD2 (6 bases). Trimming shortened V by 7 bases and J by 4 bases, and 14 bases separated the two germline ends. Germline-derived CDR1 and CDR2 are MDHEN and SYDVKM. The CDR3 length is 14 residues. The CDR3 spells CASTAASAYNEQFF. Written as DNA, the CDR3 is TGTGCCAGCACGGCAGCTAGCGCTTACAATGAGCAGTTCTTC.

This chain uses TRBV9 with TRBJ2-7; 7 positions agree with TRBD1. This CDR3 spans 12 amino acids. CDR1 is SGDLS and CDR2 is YYNGEE in the germline V gene. Trimming took 3 bases from V and 7 from J; bases not matched to a gene: 4. CDR3 nucleotides: TGTGCCAGCAGCGAGGGGGCAGGGGAGCAGTACTTC. The encoded protein is CASSEGAGEQYF.

The chain links TRBV3-1 (or the pseudogene TRBV3-2) to TRBJ1-1, with 9 bases fitting TRBD1. Germline trimming cut 1 base from V and 7 bases from J; bases unmatched to any gene: 10. The germline CDR1 and CDR2 sequences are LGHDT and YNNKEL (reference sequence). CDR3 length equals 16 residues. Written as DNA, the CDR3 is TGTGCCAGCAGCCAAGTTTCACAGGGGGCGCAGGGTGAAGCTTTCTTT. This encodes CASSQVSQGAQGEAFF.

V is TRBV28 and J is TRBJ1-1; perhaps TRBD1 as D (6 bases). Germline assignment: CDR1 MDHEN and CDR2 SYDVKM. Between the trimmed V and J ends, which lost 6 bases and 2 bases, there was a span of 19 bases. CDR3 length equals 16 residues. The CDR3 DNA reads as TGTGCCAGCAGAGCCGGGACAAGGGGGGGAAACACTGAAGCTTTCTTT. Residues: CASRAGTRGGNTEAFF.

In this sample, this clone turned up a few times. The chain combines TRBV30 with TRBJ1-3, with unresolved D. Germline loops: CDR1 GTSNPN, CDR2 SVGIG (reference sequence). The CDR3 consists of 15 residues. V shed 4 bases and J shed 3 bases, with 16 bases lying between them. CDR3 in amino acids: CAWNLVSGYGNTIYF. CDR3 DNA sequence: TGTGCCTGGAATCTGGTCTCAGGATATGGAAACACCATATATTTT.

DNA for the CDR3: TGTGCCAGCAGCTCGGACATAAGCAATCAGCCCCAGCATTTT. Amino acid sequence: CASSSDISNQPQHF. The chain uses TRBV5-5 and TRBJ1-5, with TRBD1 as a possible D gene (5 bases). The germline V gene has CDR1 SGHKS and CDR2 YYEKEE (reference sequence). This CDR3 has 14 amino acids. Trimming removed 3 bases at V and 1 base at J, with 8 bases between. Using reference TRBV5-5 and TRBJ1-5 for the parts outside the CDR3, the full variable domain is DAGVTQSPTHLIKTRGQQVTLRCSPISGHKSVSWYQQVLGQGPQFIFQYYEKEERGRGNFPDRFSARQFPNYSSELNVNALLLGDSALYLCASSSDISNQPQHFGDGTRLSIL.

The chain links TRBV7-6 to TRBJ1-5; D possibly corresponds to TRBD1 (5 bases). The germline V gene encodes CDR1 SGHVS and CDR2 FNYEAQ. The CDR3 is made up of 15 amino acids. Deletions cut 2 bases from V and 2 bases from J, with 10 bases between. The CDR3 reads CASSLTTTGNQPQHF. In DNA, the CDR3 is TGTGCCAGCAGCTTAACCACGACAGGCAATCAGCCCCAGCATTTT.

This chain joins TRBV29-1 and TRBJ1-6; D might be TRBD1 (5 bases). V was cut by 1 base and J by 10 bases, with 11 bases left in between. Germline loops: CDR1 SQVTM, CDR2 ANQGSEA. The CDR3 totals 13 residues. The CDR3 nucleotides read TGCAGCGTTGAAGCACAGGCGGGGTCACCCCTCCACTTT. Amino acids: CSVEAQAGSPLHF.

The chain's CDR3 is CASSSIGQGVGEQYF. Here the CDR3 DNA reads TGTGCCAGCAGCTCTATCGGACAGGGGGTGGGTGAGCAGTACTTC. The chain uses TRBV7-2 and TRBJ2-7, with 10 bases identical to TRBD1. The J segment lost 7 bases and the V segment lost 4 bases, leaving 10 bases of the junction unmatched. CDR3 size: 15 residues. Looked up from germline, CDR1 is SGHTA and CDR2 is FQGNSA.

The sample holds a few counts of this clone. This sequence joins TRBV11-2 and TRBJ1-5, with TRBD1 as a possible D gene (5 bases). This CDR3 is 14 amino acids long. V was pared by 4 bases and J by 2 bases, with 9 bases between. Per germline, CDR1 SGHAT and CDR2 FQNNGV. CDR3 protein: CASSSPTGNQPQHF. Written as DNA, the CDR3 is TGTGCCAGCAGCTCACCGACAGGCAATCAGCCCCAGCATTTT.

This clone was observed a few times. The V call is TRBV6-2 or TRBV6-3, the J call TRBJ1-3; 7 bases match TRBD1. The CDR3 runs to 18 residues. After removal of 5 bases from V and 0 bases from J, the junction contained 13 bases not matched to a gene. Germline CDR1 and CDR2: MNHEY and SVGEGT. The CDR3 sequence is CASSLRPPGQSSGNTIYF. Written as DNA, the CDR3 is TGTGCCAGCAGTCTGCGACCTCCGGGACAGAGCTCTGGAAACACCATATATTTT.

The chain joins TRBV7-9 to TRBJ2-5; maybe TRBD1 (5 bases). The CDR3 is 11 amino acids. CDR1 SEHNR and CDR2 FQNEAQ come from the germline V gene (reference sequence). Trimming took off 8 bases at V and 5 bases at J, with 9 bases between the two ends. The CDR3 nucleotides read TGTGCCAGCTGGGGCGGTGAGACCCAGTACTTC. It encodes CASWGGETQYF.

V gene TRBV7-8 combines with J gene TRBJ1-2, with TRBD1 identical over 9 bases. The CDR3 extends over 14 amino acids. Trimming took 5 bases from V and 3 from J; bases not matched to a gene: 4. In germline, CDR1 is SGHVS, CDR2 FQNEAQ. CDR3 DNA: TGTGCCAGCAGCCCCGGGACAGGGTACTATGGCTACACCTTC. Amino acid sequence: CASSPGTGYYGYTF.

The chain links TRBV11-3 to TRBJ1-6, with D possibly TRBD1 on 5 matching bases. Trimming shortened V by 3 bases and J by 10 bases, and 10 bases separated the two germline ends. The CDR3 extends over 13 amino acids. Germline V gene sequence: CDR1 SGHNT, CDR2 YENEEA. This CDR3 is CASSFKTDSPLHF. The CDR3 DNA sequence: TGTGCCAGCAGCTTCAAGACAGACTCACCCCTCCACTTT.

The chain employs TRBV2 and TRBJ2-5, with D perhaps matching TRBD2 (5 bases). This CDR3 comprises 13 residues. In germline, CDR1 is SNHLY, CDR2 FYNNEI. V was cut by 3 bases and J by 5 bases, with 10 bases left in between. The CDR3 loop reads CASSDPQRETQYF. For the CDR3, the DNA is TGTGCCAGCAGTGATCCCCAGCGGGAGACCCAGTACTTC.

The V and J genes are TRBV7-9 and TRBJ1-5; 9 bases line up with TRBD1. With V trimmed by 5 bases and J by 6 bases, 5 bases remained unmatched. The germline gives CDR1 SEHNR, CDR2 FQNEAQ (reference sequence). The CDR3 covers 14 residues. CDR3 loop: CASSDHRGLQPQHF. In DNA, the CDR3 is TGTGCCAGCAGCGACCACAGGGGGCTTCAGCCCCAGCATTTT.

This rearrangement joins TRBV9 to TRBJ2-1; 10 nucleotides agree with TRBD2. In germline, CDR1 is SGDLS, CDR2 YYNGEE. The CDR3 runs to 21 residues. Trimming took 0 bases from V and 0 from J; bases not matched to a gene: 15. In DNA form, the CDR3 reads TGTGCCAGCAGCGTAGGGGTCACGCGACTAGCGGGCAAGAGCTCCTACAATGAGCAGTTCTTC. Its translation: CASSVGVTRLAGKSSYNEQFF.

The chain recombines TRBV6-5 with TRBJ2-3, with D perhaps matching TRBD1 (6 bases). V was shortened by 0 bases and J by 1 base, with 11 bases between the two germline ends. This CDR3 comprises 16 residues. Germline V gene sequence: CDR1 MNHEY, CDR2 SVGAGI. CDR3 residues: CASSYSRGLGTDTQYF. The CDR3 DNA follows: TGTGCCAGCAGTTACTCGAGGGGGTTAGGCACAGATACGCAGTATTTT.

Notes on this clone: The same CDR3 is also encoded by other DNA sequences in this sample. The chain recombines TRBV5-1 with TRBJ2-1, with 10 bases fitting TRBD2. The CDR3 consists of 14 residues. The germline V gene encodes CDR1 SGHRS and CDR2 YFSETQ. Germline trimming cut 4 bases from V and 3 bases from J; bases unmatched to any gene: 1. The CDR3 DNA sequence: TGCGCCAGCAGCCGGACTAGCGGCTACAATGAGCAGTTCTTC. Translating gives CASSRTSGYNEQFF.

The chain employs TRBV4-2 and TRBJ2-5; TRBD2 is a possible D gene (6 bases). This CDR3 region has 15 residues. Trimming removed 1 base at V and 0 bases at J, with 9 bases between. The germline V gene has CDR1 LGHNA and CDR2 YNFKEQ. The CDR3 coding sequence is TGTGCCAGCAGCCAAGGGACTACGTACCAAGAGACCCAGTACTTC. Translation: CASSQGTTYQETQYF.

For the CDR3, the DNA is TGCGCCAGCAGCTTATGGACAGGGGATTCCGGTGCAGAGACCCAGTACTTC. This gives the protein CASSLWTGDSGAETQYF. The chain carries TRBV5-1 and TRBJ2-5; TRBD1 matches at 9 bases. CDR3 length: 17 residues. Germline lookup yields CDR1 SGHRS and CDR2 YFSETQ. The ends lost 2 bases at V and 4 bases at J; junction bases unmatched: 12.

J is TRBJ2-2 and V is TRBV6-5; weak D call: TRBD1 (6 bases). V lost 5 bases to trimming and J lost 0 bases, with 10 bases between them. The CDR3 runs to 15 residues. CDR1 MNHEY and CDR2 SVGAGI come from the germline V gene. As DNA, the CDR3 is TGTGCCAGCAGTCCCGGGACATCGAACACCGGGGAGCTGTTTTTT. Protein: CASSPGTSNTGELFF.

This chain links TRBV11-1 with TRBJ2-2, with D tentatively TRBD1 (5 bases). The CDR3 has 14 amino acids. The germline V gene encodes CDR1 SGHAT and CDR2 FQDESV (reference sequence). The V end lost 1 base, the J end lost 6 bases, and 9 bases lay between the germline ends. CDR3 nucleotide sequence: TGTGCCAGCAGCTTAGGCCGACAGTCCGGGGAGCTGTTTTTT. Protein product: CASSLGRQSGELFF.

This clone appeared a few times. This chain uses TRBV27 with TRBJ1-6; weak D call: TRBD1 (5 bases). This CDR3 comprises 15 residues. The V and J ends lost 1 base and 7 bases respectively, with 11 bases between them. Germline CDR1 MNHEY, CDR2 SMNVEV (reference sequence). This CDR3 is CASSLYPGFNSPLHF. DNA for the CDR3: TGTGCCAGCAGTTTATACCCAGGGTTCAATTCACCCCTCCACTTT.

J is TRBJ2-7 and V is TRBV21-1; the tabulated D call, TRBD2, remains unverified against the DNA. TRBV21-1 is an annotated pseudogene. The CDR3 loop spans 16 amino acids. CDR3 in DNA: TGTGCCAGCAGCAAGGGGGACTTCGGACCTAGCTACGAGCAGTACTTC. Its protein is CASSKGDFGPSYEQYF.

The V call is TRBV6-2 or TRBV6-3, the J call TRBJ2-3; 7 positions match TRBD1. CDR3 length: 12 amino acids. Germline V CDR1 and CDR2: MNHEY, SVGEGT. V dropped 2 bases and J dropped 10; count of bases not matched to a gene: 3. The CDR3 spells CASSYNRGAQYF. CDR3 DNA: TGTGCCAGCAGTTACAACAGGGGTGCGCAGTATTTT.

This clone was seen a few times. V gene TRBV7-8 combines with J gene TRBJ2-2, with D possibly being TRBD2 (6 bases). V dropped 2 bases and J dropped 8 bases, with 15 bases sitting between them. CDR3 length: 15 residues. CDR1 is SGHVS and CDR2 is FQNEAQ in the germline V gene. The CDR3 spells CASSLRRGPPGELFF. The CDR3 DNA sequence: TGTGCCAGCAGCTTAAGGAGGGGACCCCCGGGGGAGCTGTTTTTT.

The rearrangement links TRBV7-2 to TRBJ2-3; D might be TRBD2 (5 bases). CDR1 and CDR2 from the germline V gene are SGHTA and FQGNSA. The CDR3 extends over 12 amino acids. V dropped 4 bases and J dropped 6 bases, with 8 bases sitting between them. CDR3 nucleotides: TGTGCCAGCAGCTACCCGGGGGATACGCAGTATTTT. The encoded protein is CASSYPGDTQYF.

The chain has TRBV28 and TRBJ2-1; 12 bases are a match to TRBD2. This CDR3 spans 16 amino acids. The germline V gene encodes CDR1 MDHEN and CDR2 SYDVKM. V lost 6 bases to trimming and J lost 2 bases; unmatched junction nucleotides: 5. The CDR3 bases are TGTGCCAGCAGCAAAACTAGCGGGGGGACCTACAATGAGCAGTTCTTC. Translated, it gives CASSKTSGGTYNEQFF.